The rows below give T cell receptor beta chains drawn from one sample of a study of technical replicates of blood from several donors. TCRdb's table, derived via immunoSEQ multiplex PCR, lists solely in-frame clones and lacks some. Among 70,000 to 95,000 clones listed, around 97% were seen once. Sequenced material: T cells isolated from PBMCs. The receptors here all came from a human donor in good health. Each CDR3 is given with its conserved first and last residue. D genes are given only for firm matches. For some rows the clone size is stated as once, few or many, or as a class when expanded; others skip it.

J gene	V gene	clone size	D gene	CDR3 DNA	CDR3 protein
TRBJ2-7	TRBV2	-	-	TGTGCCAGCAGTGACTACGGACTAAACGAGCAGTACTTC	CASSDYGLNEQYF
TRBJ2-3	TRBV30	-	TRBD2	TGTGCCTGGAGTAGGACTAGCGGGAATCCAGATACGCAGTATTTT	CAWSRTSGNPDTQYF
TRBJ2-5	TRBV7-9	-	-	TGTGCCAGCAGCTTAGTAGCCACCCAAGAGACCCAGTACTTC	CASSLVATQETQYF
TRBJ1-1	TRBV19	-	-	TGTGCCAGTAGTATTAGCCAGGGGCCGGTCACTGAAGCTTTCTTT	CASSISQGPVTEAFF
TRBJ1-3	TRBV28	-	-	TGTGCCAGCCCCCCCTCTAAGGGGCCGAACTCTGGAAACACCATATATTTT	CASPPSKGPNSGNTIYF
TRBJ1-5	TRBV19	-	-	TGTGCCAGTAGTTTATCGGGTAATCAGCCCCAGCATTTT	CASSLSGNQPQHF
TRBJ1-5	TRBV6-5	once	-	TGTGCCAGCAGCGACGGCGACAGGTCCTATCAGCCCCAGCATTTT	CASSDGDRSYQPQHF
TRBJ1-2	TRBV4-3	-	-	TGCGCCAGCAGCCAAGAACAGGTCACCTATGGCTACACCTTC	CASSQEQVTYGYTF
TRBJ1-2	TRBV7-9	-	-	TGTGCCAGCAGCTTAGATCTGGCGGCTAACTATGGCTACACCTTC	CASSLDLAANYGYTF
TRBJ2-5	TRBV11-3	-	-	TGTGCCAGCAGCCGAGAGGTTGAGACCCAGTACTTC	CASSREVETQYF
TRBJ1-1	TRBV29-1	-	-	TGCAGCGACGGGCTGGCGGGGGACACTGAAGCTTTCTTT	CSDGLAGDTEAFF
TRBJ2-7	TRBV5-1	-	-	TGCGCCAGCAGCTTGGGTTCAGGTATAATCTACGAGCAGTACTTC	CASSLGSGIIYEQYF
TRBJ1-2	TRBV27	-	-	TGTGCCAGCAGTGCCGGGACAACGAGGGGCTACACCTTC	CASSAGTTRGYTF
TRBJ1-1	TRBV5-1	-	-	TGCGCCAGCAGCTACAGGGACACTGAAGCTTTCTTT	CASSYRDTEAFF
TRBJ2-7	TRBV27	-	TRBD1	TGTGCCAGCAGTTTATCGGGACAGGAGTACGAGCAGTACTTC	CASSLSGQEYEQYF
TRBJ2-7	TRBV6-5	-	-	TGTGCCAGCAGCCTCTCGGACACGTCCTACGAGCAGTACTTC	CASSLSDTSYEQYF
TRBJ2-2	TRBV14	-	-	TGTGCCAGCTTAAAAACGGGGTCGCGCACCGGGGAGCTGTTTTTT	CASLKTGSRTGELFF
TRBJ1-2	TRBV7-9	once	-	TGTGCCAGCAGCTTAGGGACTGTATATGGCTACACCTTC	CASSLGTVYGYTF
TRBJ1-3	TRBV6-1	-	-	TGTGCCAGCAGCCCCCGGGAAGGGTCAGGAAACACCATATATTTT	CASSPREGSGNTIYF
TRBJ2-3	TRBV18	-	-	TGTGCCAGCTCACCACCGGCGGGGGCCACAGATACGCAGTATTTT	CASSPPAGATDTQYF
TRBJ1-4	TRBV2	-	TRBD1	TGTGCCAGCAGTGGGGGGACAGGGGGCGGTGAAAAACTGTTTTTT	CASSGGTGGGEKLFF
TRBJ1-2	TRBV4-1	once	-	TGCGCCAGCAGCCAAGTAAGAAGCGCTGGCTACACCTTC	CASSQVRSAGYTF
TRBJ2-7	TRBV19	-	-	TGTGCCAGCCAGCAAGGCTACCTAGGCGAGCAGTACTTC	CASQQGYLGEQYF
TRBJ1-1	TRBV19	few	-	TGTGCCAGTAGTGGACTCATGGGGACTGAAGCTTTCTTT	CASSGLMGTEAFF
TRBJ1-1	TRBV5-6	-	-	TGTGCCAGCAGCTACCGTATGGGGGGTACTGAAGCTTTCTTT	CASSYRMGGTEAFF
TRBJ2-1	TRBV4-3	-	TRBD2	TGCGCCAGCAGCCAATACTCTAGCGGGAGGGCCTATGAGCAGTTCTTC	CASSQYSSGRAYEQFF
TRBJ2-2	TRBV9	-	TRBD2	TGTGCCAGCAGCGTAGATCTTGCGGGAGGGCGCACCGGGGAGCTGTTTTTT	CASSVDLAGGRTGELFF
TRBJ2-2	TRBV6-5	-	-	TGTGCCAGCAGTTATTTAGGGGAGCTGTTTTTT	CASSYLGELFF
TRBJ1-2	TRBV27	-	-	TGTGCCAGCAGTTTTGGAGCAGGGAACTATGGCTACACCTTC	CASSFGAGNYGYTF
TRBJ1-1	TRBV4-2	-	-	TGTGCCAGCAGCCATTCTTTTGGGGGGGGCACTGAAGCTTTCTTT	CASSHSFGGGTEAFF
TRBJ1-3	TRBV5-5	-	-	TGTGCCAGCAGCTTGAGAACAGTCGCCTATATTGGAAACACCATATATTTT	CASSLRTVAYIGNTIYF
TRBJ2-1	TRBV27	-	TRBD2	TGTGCCAGCAGTTTAATCAGCGGGAGGGCCTACTACAATGAGCAGTTCTTC	CASSLISGRAYYNEQFF